One and the same sample provided the 12 T cell receptor beta chains below, sequenced in a study of cytotoxic CD8 clonotypes in ibrutinib-treated CLL. Using immunoSEQ multiplex PCR, the repertoire was profiled, and TCRdb retains in-frame clones only, with some absent. The repertoire holds about 74,000 clones, 80% seen once, with under 8.5% in the top ten. The sequencing here drew on PBMCs, taken at disease progression, from a patient treated with ibrutinib. The receptors were sampled from a human donor with chronic lymphocytic leukemia.

The gene calls are TRBV5-6 and TRBJ2-1, with 11 bases matching TRBD2. Germline V lookup: CDR1 SGHDT, CDR2 YYEEEE. V shed 4 bases and J 6 bases; nucleotides not matched to a gene: 6. The CDR3 covers 15 residues. This CDR3 is CASSTLAGDVNEQFF. The CDR3 DNA reads as TGTGCCAGCAGCACACTAGCGGGAGATGTCAATGAGCAGTTCTTC.

This clone was seen just once. Here the CDR3 reads CAISEPWGLRERWNEQFF. CDR3 in DNA: TGTGCCATCAGTGAGCCGTGGGGATTGCGGGAGAGGTGGAATGAGCAGTTCTTC. The chain employs TRBV10-3 and TRBJ2-1; 7 bases are a match to TRBD2. The CDR3 sequence is 18 residues long. V lost 2 bases, J lost 7 bases, and 17 bases stayed unmatched. CDR1 is ENHRY, CDR2 SYGVKD, per germline.

V gene TRBV5-6 combines with J gene TRBJ1-2, with 7 bases matching TRBD1. V trimming: 3 bases; J trimming: 7 bases; junction bases outside the gene matches: 9. Germline V gene data show CDR1 as SGHDT and CDR2 as YYEEEE. This CDR3 is built from 14 residues. In DNA form, the CDR3 reads TGTGCCAGCAGCTCTGTCTCGGGACAGACTGGCTACACCTTC. Amino acids: CASSSVSGQTGYTF. The full variable domain, rest sourced from reference TRBV5-6 and TRBJ1-2, is DAGVTQSPTHLIKTRGQQVTLRCSPKSGHDTVSWYQQALGQGPQFIFQYYEEEERQRGNFPDRFSGHQFPNYSSELNVNALLLGDSALYLCASSSVSGQTGYTFGSGTRLTVV.

The J gene is TRBJ1-1, the V gene TRBV6-1; D unresolved. Trimming shortened V by 2 bases and J by 1 base, and 8 bases separated the two germline ends. The CDR3 length is 14 residues. CDR1 and CDR2 from the germline V gene are MNHNS and SASEGT. Written as DNA, the CDR3 is TGTGCCAGCAGTGAATTCGGCGAGAACACTGAAGCTTTCTTT. Amino acids: CASSEFGENTEAFF.

This rearrangement joins TRBV6-5 to TRBJ1-6, with D unresolved. V was clipped by 6 bases and J by 9 bases, with 15 bases between them. CDR3 size: 14 residues. Germline V gene sequence: CDR1 MNHEY, CDR2 SVGAGI. The CDR3 reads CASRKGTGGSPLHF. Here the CDR3 DNA reads TGTGCCAGCAGAAAGGGAACTGGTGGTTCACCCCTCCACTTT.

The rearrangement joins TRBV5-1 to TRBJ2-6; perhaps TRBD2 as D (6 bases). The ends were cut back, 4 bases at V and 1 base at J, with 9 bases in the middle. The CDR3 runs 15 residues. Germline assignment: CDR1 SGHRS and CDR2 YFSETQ. CDR3 sequence reads: CASSPRGSGANVLTF. CDR3 nucleotides: TGCGCCAGCAGCCCGCGGGGTTCTGGGGCCAACGTCCTGACTTTC.

The rearrangement joins TRBV18 to TRBJ2-7, with D maybe TRBD1 (6 bases). Germline V gene sequence: CDR1 KGHSH, CDR2 LQKENI. CDR3 length: 13 residues. V was pared by 3 bases and J by 4 bases, with 10 bases between. Here the CDR3 DNA reads TGTGCCAGCTCACCGAAGGACAGTTACGAGCAGTACTTC. It yields the protein CASSPKDSYEQYF.

About this clone itself: Other DNA sequences in this specimen translate into the identical CDR3. This chain connects TRBV6-6 to TRBJ2-1, with D tentatively TRBD2 (6 bases). The CDR3 sequence is 14 residues long. The V gene's germline CDR1 is MNHNY and CDR2 SVGAGI (reference sequence). V was cut by 3 bases and J by 5 bases, with 11 bases left in between. CDR3 sequence reads: CASSYGGVHNEQFF. CDR3 DNA sequence: TGTGCCAGCAGTTATGGAGGGGTCCACAATGAGCAGTTCTTC.

This clone is a singleton in its sample. The rearrangement joins TRBV10-3 to TRBJ1-6; no clear D gene. The germline gives CDR1 ENHRY, CDR2 SYGVKD. The CDR3 loop spans 20 amino acids. The ends were cut back, 2 bases at V and 0 bases at J, with 20 bases in the middle. CDR3 sequence reads: CAISERPPGRKSSYNSPLHF. The CDR3 bases are TGTGCCATCAGTGAGAGGCCCCCTGGGAGGAAAAGCTCCTATAATTCACCCCTCCACTTT.

The V call is TRBV30, the J call TRBJ1-2; possible D gene TRBD1, 5 bases. V was trimmed by 2 bases and J by 0 bases, leaving 13 bases between them. Germline V lookup: CDR1 GTSNPN, CDR2 SVGIG (reference sequence). This CDR3 is built from 15 residues. The DNA of the CDR3 is TGTGCCTGGAGTCCGACGGGACTTCCTAACTATGGCTACACCTTC. As protein: CAWSPTGLPNYGYTF.

The chain combines TRBV28 with TRBJ2-3; D not certain. This CDR3 contains 11 residues. Germline loops: CDR1 MDHEN, CDR2 SYDVKM. Trimming stripped 1 base from V and 7 bases from J, with 3 bases between. The DNA of the CDR3 is TGTGCCAGCAGTTTATTTTATACGCAGTATTTT. Translated: CASSLFYTQYF.

This clone was counted only a few times. J is TRBJ2-4 and V is TRBV18, with 9 bases matching TRBD1. The CDR3 has 16 amino acids. Trimming at V came to 4 bases and at J to 4 bases, leaving 8 bases not matched to a gene. Germline lookup yields CDR1 KGHSH and CDR2 LQKENI. The CDR3 spells CASSRGPGQGKNIQYF. In DNA, the CDR3 is TGTGCCAGCTCACGCGGCCCGGGACAGGGAAAAAACATTCAGTACTTC. Filled out from reference TRBV18 and TRBJ2-4, the complete variable domain reads NAGVMQNPRHLVRRRGQEARLRCSPMKGHSHVYWYRQLPEEGLKFMVYLQKENIIDESGMPKERFSAEFPKEGPSILRIQQVVRGDSAAYFCASSRGPGQGKNIQYFGAGTRLSVL.